This note documents a single T cell receptor beta chain sequence. This CDR3 comprises 21 residues. Trimming removed 6 bases from V and 0 bases from J; junction bases left unmatched: 21. Germline lookup yields CDR1 SGHDT and CDR2 YYEEEE. Random hexamers were used to reverse transcribe an amount of about 0.5 to 1 ug RNA. TCRdb processed the immunoSEQ multiplex PCR reads anew with MiXCR; each CDR3 protein has one entry. Of almost 450,000 distinct CDR3 sequences listed, more than 80% are singletons. This entry is derived from a study of CD8 T cells in Susac syndrome. This sequence joins TRBV5-6 and TRBJ2-2; 9 bases align to TRBD2. The TCR originated in a human donor with multiple sclerosis. Material: CD8+ T cells from PBMCs. CDR3 nucleotide sequence: TGTGCCAGCAACTTTCTTAGACTAGCGGAGTCAGAGGGCGCGAACACCGGGGAGCTGTTTTTT. Its protein is CASNFLRLAESEGANTGELFF.